These T cell receptor beta chains were read from a single sample in a study of tissue T cells after allogeneic stem cell transplantation. Profiling relied on immunoSEQ multiplex PCR, and the TCRdb table lists in-frame clones only, not all of them. Here the sample spans about a thousand clones, around 70% being singletons. The sequencing used esophageal tissue, collected at autopsy. The receptor set was obtained from a female patient aged 40-69 years with steroid-refractory graft-versus-host disease after an allogeneic stem cell transplant. The T cells may partly be graft donor cells. Each CDR3 is given with its conserved first and last residue. D genes are given only for firm matches. The listing skips clone size in some rows; elsewhere it reads once, few, many or a size class.

d_gene: TRBD1
abundance: .
v_gene: TRBV24-1
j_gene: TRBJ2-7
CDR3aa: CATSATSRTGVQYF
CDR3nt: TGTGCCACCAGTGCCACTTCTCGAACAGGGGTGCAGTACTTC

d_gene: TRBD2
abundance: .
v_gene: TRBV27
j_gene: TRBJ2-2
CDR3aa: CASTVGGGRGELFF
CDR3nt: TGTGCCAGCACCGTGGGCGGGGGTCGCGGGGAGCTGTTTTTT

d_gene: TRBD1
abundance: .
v_gene: TRBV19
j_gene: TRBJ2-3
CDR3aa: CASSLDRGDTQYF
CDR3nt: TGTGCCAGTAGTTTGGACAGGGGGGATACGCAGTATTTT

d_gene: TRBD1
abundance: .
v_gene: TRBV6-6
j_gene: TRBJ1-1
CDR3aa: CASSYSPGTGGFAFF
CDR3nt: TGTGCCAGCAGTTACTCCCCCGGGACAGGGGGCTTCGCTTTCTTT

d_gene: .
abundance: .
v_gene: TRBV10-1
j_gene: TRBJ1-3
CDR3aa: CASSAGFSGNTIYF
CDR3nt: TGCGCCAGCAGTGCGGGGTTCTCTGGAAACACCATATATTTT

d_gene: .
abundance: .
v_gene: TRBV5-1
j_gene: TRBJ2-1
CDR3aa: CASSPGGTTSYNEQFF
CDR3nt: TGCGCCAGCAGCCCCGGGGGGACAACCTCCTACAATGAGCAGTTCTTC

d_gene: .
abundance: .
v_gene: TRBV10-3
j_gene: TRBJ2-5
CDR3aa: CAISESTGRETKYF
CDR3nt: TGTGCCATCAGTGAGTCAACAGGGCGGGAGACGAAGTACTTC

d_gene: .
abundance: .
v_gene: TRBV12-5
j_gene: TRBJ2-5
CDR3aa: CASGFDQETQYF
CDR3nt: TGTGCTAGTGGTTTTGACCAAGAGACCCAGTACTTC

d_gene: TRBD2
abundance: .
v_gene: TRBV29-1
j_gene: TRBJ2-2
CDR3aa: CSVGRSGSNTGELFF
CDR3nt: TGCAGCGTTGGGCGTAGCGGGTCGAACACCGGGGAGCTGTTTTTT

d_gene: TRBD2
abundance: .
v_gene: TRBV24-1
j_gene: TRBJ2-1
CDR3aa: CATSDPIAGGPNNEQFF
CDR3nt: TGTGCCACCAGTGACCCGATCGCGGGGGGCCCTAACAATGAGCAGTTCTTC

d_gene: .
abundance: .
v_gene: TRBV24-1
j_gene: TRBJ2-5
CDR3aa: CATSDLQRGGQETQYF
CDR3nt: TGTGCCACCAGTGATTTGCAAAGGGGGGGCCAAGAGACCCAGTACTTC

d_gene: TRBD2
abundance: .
v_gene: TRBV5-4
j_gene: TRBJ2-5
CDR3aa: CASRRSGGRETQYF
CDR3nt: TGTGCCAGCAGACGTAGCGGGGGGAGGGAGACCCAGTACTTC

d_gene: .
abundance: .
v_gene: TRBV2
j_gene: TRBJ1-1
CDR3aa: CASRGTEAFF
CDR3nt: TGTGCCAGCAGAGGTACTGAAGCTTTCTTT

d_gene: .
abundance: once
v_gene: TRBV12-3/TRBV12-4
j_gene: TRBJ1-2
CDR3aa: CASSSDRTYGYTF
CDR3nt: TGTGCCAGCAGCTCCGACAGGACCTATGGCTACACCTTC

d_gene: .
abundance: .
v_gene: TRBV19
j_gene: TRBJ2-2
CDR3aa: CASSLLAGSGELFF
CDR3nt: TGTGCCAGTAGTCTCCTCGCCGGGTCCGGGGAGCTGTTTTTT

d_gene: .
abundance: .
v_gene: TRBV7-2
j_gene: TRBJ1-5
CDR3aa: CASSLDRAGNQPQHF
CDR3nt: TGTGCCAGCAGCTTAGATAGGGCTGGGAATCAGCCCCAGCATTTT

d_gene: .
abundance: .
v_gene: TRBV19
j_gene: TRBJ1-1
CDR3aa: CASSTQGWGLNTEAFF
CDR3nt: TGTGCCAGTAGTACGCAGGGATGGGGGTTGAACACTGAAGCTTTCTTT

d_gene: .
abundance: .
v_gene: TRBV29-1
j_gene: TRBJ1-1
CDR3aa: CSVEEVWGIEAFF
CDR3nt: TGCAGCGTTGAAGAAGTGTGGGGCATTGAAGCTTTCTTT

d_gene: TRBD1
abundance: .
v_gene: TRBV10-3
j_gene: TRBJ1-2
CDR3aa: CAISGTVDVTNYGYTF
CDR3nt: TGTGCCATCAGCGGGACAGTAGATGTAACTAACTATGGCTACACCTTC

d_gene: TRBD1
abundance: .
v_gene: TRBV10-3
j_gene: TRBJ2-2
CDR3aa: CAISSRQGAGELFF
CDR3nt: TGTGCCATCAGTTCCAGACAGGGGGCCGGGGAGCTGTTTTTT

d_gene: .
abundance: .
v_gene: TRBV29-1
j_gene: TRBJ1-2
CDR3aa: CSVNGIGWGYGYTF
CDR3nt: TGCAGCGTTAACGGTATTGGATGGGGCTATGGCTACACCTTC

d_gene: .
abundance: .
v_gene: TRBV5-1
j_gene: TRBJ2-1
CDR3aa: CASSFASEQFF
CDR3nt: TGCGCCAGCAGTTTTGCATCTGAGCAGTTCTTC

d_gene: TRBD1
abundance: few
v_gene: TRBV7-2
j_gene: TRBJ1-6
CDR3aa: CASSSLPGTGGSPLHF
CDR3nt: TGTGCCAGCAGCTCTCTCCCCGGGACAGGGGGCTCACCCCTCCACTTT

d_gene: .
abundance: few
v_gene: TRBV2
j_gene: TRBJ1-6
CDR3aa: CASSAGQGYSPLHF
CDR3nt: TGTGCCAGCAGCGCGGGGCAGGGTTATTCACCCCTCCACTTT

d_gene: .
abundance: few
v_gene: TRBV6-6
j_gene: TRBJ1-6
CDR3aa: CASSYGTGSYNSPLHF
CDR3nt: TGTGCCAGCAGTTATGGGACGGGGTCCTATAATTCACCCCTCCACTTT

d_gene: .
abundance: .
v_gene: TRBV28
j_gene: TRBJ2-3
CDR3aa: CASSLHRPSPAQYF
CDR3nt: TGTGCCAGCAGTTTACACAGGCCCTCCCCGGCGCAGTATTTT

d_gene: TRBD1
abundance: .
v_gene: TRBV7-9
j_gene: TRBJ1-6
CDR3aa: CASSPDRGVSYNSPLHF
CDR3nt: TGTGCCAGCAGCCCGGACAGGGGAGTCTCCTATAATTCACCCCTCCACTTT

d_gene: .
abundance: .
v_gene: TRBV7-2
j_gene: TRBJ2-3
CDR3aa: CASSLVRGGTDTQYF
CDR3nt: TGTGCCAGCAGCTTAGTTCGGGGCGGCACAGATACGCAGTATTTT

d_gene: .
abundance: .
v_gene: TRBV5-1
j_gene: TRBJ2-2
CDR3aa: CASRRGRAGPRGGELFF
CDR3nt: TGCGCCAGCAGACGGGGGAGAGCGGGCCCGAGGGGCGGGGAGCTGTTTTTT

d_gene: .
abundance: .
v_gene: TRBV7-9
j_gene: TRBJ2-7
CDR3aa: CASGFGAYEQYF
CDR3nt: TGTGCCAGCGGTTTCGGGGCCTACGAGCAGTACTTC

d_gene: .
abundance: .
v_gene: TRBV4-1
j_gene: TRBJ2-7
CDR3aa: CASSQVFFHEQYF
CDR3nt: TGCGCCAGCAGCCAAGTCTTCTTCCACGAGCAGTACTTC

d_gene: TRBD2
abundance: .
v_gene: TRBV4-1
j_gene: TRBJ2-2
CDR3aa: CASSPPGLGIAGELFF
CDR3nt: TGCGCCAGCAGCCCCCCGGGACTAGGGATCGCCGGGGAGCTGTTTTTT

d_gene: .
abundance: few
v_gene: TRBV6-5
j_gene: TRBJ1-5
CDR3aa: CASSYVANQPQHF
CDR3nt: TGTGCCAGCAGTTACGTGGCCAATCAGCCCCAGCATTTT

d_gene: .
abundance: .
v_gene: TRBV5-8
j_gene: TRBJ2-7
CDR3aa: CASSLVFSYEQYF
CDR3nt: TGTGCCAGCAGCTTGGTCTTCAGCTACGAGCAGTACTTC

d_gene: .
abundance: few
v_gene: TRBV5-1
j_gene: TRBJ1-3
CDR3aa: CASTLGPWGNTIYF
CDR3nt: TGCGCCAGCACCCTCGGGCCGTGGGGAAACACCATATATTTT

d_gene: .
abundance: .
v_gene: TRBV4-1
j_gene: TRBJ2-5
CDR3aa: CASSHSETQYF
CDR3nt: TGCGCCAGCAGCCACTCTGAGACCCAGTACTTC

d_gene: TRBD2
abundance: .
v_gene: TRBV18
j_gene: TRBJ2-2
CDR3aa: CASSPLAGHHTGELFF
CDR3nt: TGTGCCAGCTCACCACTAGCGGGTCATCACACCGGGGAGCTGTTTTTT

d_gene: TRBD1
abundance: .
v_gene: TRBV6-5
j_gene: TRBJ2-1
CDR3aa: CASSYAGTAIPGEQFF
CDR3nt: TGTGCCAGCAGTTACGCAGGGACAGCCATTCCTGGGGAGCAGTTCTTC

d_gene: TRBD2
abundance: .
v_gene: TRBV29-1
j_gene: TRBJ2-1
CDR3aa: CSVEDDLAGVSYNEQFF
CDR3nt: TGCAGCGTTGAAGATGATCTAGCGGGAGTTAGTTACAATGAGCAGTTCTTC

d_gene: .
abundance: .
v_gene: TRBV7-9
j_gene: TRBJ2-1
CDR3aa: CASSLAQYKQFF
CDR3nt: TGTGCCAGCAGCTTAGCACAGTACAAGCAGTTCTTC

d_gene: .
abundance: few
v_gene: TRBV7-8
j_gene: TRBJ1-5
CDR3aa: CASSSRRYREGQPQHF
CDR3nt: TGTGCCAGCAGCAGCCGACGGTATCGGGAGGGTCAGCCCCAGCATTTT

d_gene: TRBD2
abundance: .
v_gene: TRBV6-5
j_gene: TRBJ2-7
CDR3aa: CASSLAGAPSYEQYF
CDR3nt: TGTGCCAGCAGCCTAGCGGGAGCCCCCTCCTACGAGCAGTACTTC

d_gene: .
abundance: .
v_gene: TRBV10-3
j_gene: TRBJ1-2
CDR3aa: CAISESSEGGYLTF
CDR3nt: TGTGCCATCAGTGAGTCGTCAGAGGGTGGGTATCTCACCTTC

d_gene: .
abundance: few
v_gene: TRBV6-5
j_gene: TRBJ1-2
CDR3aa: CASRSAVNYGYTF
CDR3nt: TGTGCCAGCAGGTCCGCGGTTAACTATGGCTACACCTTC

d_gene: TRBD1
abundance: .
v_gene: TRBV5-1
j_gene: TRBJ1-5
CDR3aa: CASRPNTGDNQPQHF
CDR3nt: TGCGCCAGCAGACCGAACACAGGGGACAATCAGCCCCAGCATTTT

d_gene: TRBD1
abundance: .
v_gene: TRBV2
j_gene: TRBJ1-4
CDR3aa: CASSDPGGDEKLFF
CDR3nt: TGTGCCAGCAGTGACCCAGGGGGTGATGAAAAACTGTTTTTT

d_gene: .
abundance: few
v_gene: TRBV4-1
j_gene: TRBJ2-5
CDR3aa: CASSHLSEYQETQYF
CDR3nt: TGCGCCAGCAGCCACCTTTCGGAGTACCAAGAGACCCAGTACTTC

d_gene: .
abundance: .
v_gene: TRBV19
j_gene: TRBJ2-2
CDR3aa: CASSTPSSKVFF
CDR3nt: TGTGCCAGTAGTACCCCTTCGTCCAAGGTGTTTTTT

d_gene: TRBD1
abundance: .
v_gene: TRBV28
j_gene: TRBJ2-7
CDR3aa: CASSRDRNYEQYF
CDR3nt: TGTGCCAGCAGTCGGGACAGGAACTACGAGCAGTACTTC

d_gene: TRBD2
abundance: .
v_gene: TRBV7-9
j_gene: TRBJ2-7
CDR3aa: CASSSRGGSEQYF
CDR3nt: TGTGCCAGCAGCTCACGGGGGGGAAGCGAGCAGTACTTC